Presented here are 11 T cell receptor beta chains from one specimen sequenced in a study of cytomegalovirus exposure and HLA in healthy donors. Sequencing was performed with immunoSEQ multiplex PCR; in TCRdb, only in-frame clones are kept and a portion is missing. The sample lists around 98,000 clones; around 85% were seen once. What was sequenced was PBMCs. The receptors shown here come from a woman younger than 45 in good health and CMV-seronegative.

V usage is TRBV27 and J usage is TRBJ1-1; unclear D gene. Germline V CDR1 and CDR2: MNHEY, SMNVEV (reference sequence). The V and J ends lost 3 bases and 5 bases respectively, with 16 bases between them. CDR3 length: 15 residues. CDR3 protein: CASSLERGSVTEAFF. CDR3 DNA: TGTGCCAGCAGTTTGGAGCGGGGATCGGTAACTGAAGCTTTCTTT.

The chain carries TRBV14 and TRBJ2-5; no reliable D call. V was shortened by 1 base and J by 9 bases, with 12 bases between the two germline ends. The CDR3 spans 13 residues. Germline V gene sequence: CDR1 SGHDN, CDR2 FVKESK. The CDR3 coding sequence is TGTGCCAGCAGCCAAGGACCGGAGAGACCCCAGTACTTC. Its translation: CASSQGPERPQYF.

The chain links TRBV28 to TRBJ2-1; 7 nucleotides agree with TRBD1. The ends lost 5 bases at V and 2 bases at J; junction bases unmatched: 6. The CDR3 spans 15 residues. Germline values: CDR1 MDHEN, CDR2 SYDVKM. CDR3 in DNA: TGTGCCAGCAGTACGACAGGGATAACCTACAATGAGCAGTTCTTC. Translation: CASSTTGITYNEQFF.

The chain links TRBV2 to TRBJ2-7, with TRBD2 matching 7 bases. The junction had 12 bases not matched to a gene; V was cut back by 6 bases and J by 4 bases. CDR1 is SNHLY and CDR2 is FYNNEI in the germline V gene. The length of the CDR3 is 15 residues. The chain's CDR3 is CASRSGGTTGYEQYF. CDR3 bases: TGTGCCAGCAGATCAGGAGGGACTACCGGATACGAGCAGTACTTC.

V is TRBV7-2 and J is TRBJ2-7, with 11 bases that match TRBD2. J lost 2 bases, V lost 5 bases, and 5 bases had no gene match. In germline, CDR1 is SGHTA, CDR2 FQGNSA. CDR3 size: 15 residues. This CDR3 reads CASSKTSGTAYEQYF. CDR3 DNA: TGTGCCAGCAGCAAGACTAGCGGGACCGCCTACGAGCAGTACTTC. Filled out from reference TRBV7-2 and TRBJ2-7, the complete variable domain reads GAGVSQSPSNKVTEKGKDVELRCDPISGHTALYWYRQSLGQGLEFLIYFQGNSAPDKSGLPSDRFSAERTGGSVSTLTIQRTQQEDSAVYLCASSKTSGTAYEQYFGPGTRLTVT.

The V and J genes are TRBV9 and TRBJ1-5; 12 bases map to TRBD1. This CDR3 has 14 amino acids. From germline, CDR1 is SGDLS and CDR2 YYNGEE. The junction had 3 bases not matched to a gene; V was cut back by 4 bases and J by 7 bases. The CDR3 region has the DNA TGTGCCAGCAGCTACGGGACAGGGGGCCAGCCCCAGCATTTT. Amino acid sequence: CASSYGTGGQPQHF. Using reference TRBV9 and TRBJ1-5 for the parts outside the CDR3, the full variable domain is DSGVTQTPKHLITATGQRVTLRCSPRSGDLSVYWYQQSLDQGLQFLIQYYNGEERAKGNILERFSAQQFPDLHSELNLSSLELGDSALYFCASSYGTGGQPQHFGDGTRLSIL.

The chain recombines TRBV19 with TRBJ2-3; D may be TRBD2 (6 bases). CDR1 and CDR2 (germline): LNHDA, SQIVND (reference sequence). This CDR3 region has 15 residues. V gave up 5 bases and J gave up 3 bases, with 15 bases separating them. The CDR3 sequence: CASSLPGVTTDTQYF. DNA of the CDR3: TGTGCCAGTAGTCTTCCGGGGGTTACGACAGATACGCAGTATTTT.

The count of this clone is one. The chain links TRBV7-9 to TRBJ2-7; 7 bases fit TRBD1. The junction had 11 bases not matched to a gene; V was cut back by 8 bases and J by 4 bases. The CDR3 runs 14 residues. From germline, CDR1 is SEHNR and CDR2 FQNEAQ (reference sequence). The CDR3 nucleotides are TGTGCCAGCGCATACTCGGGACAGACGTACGAGCAGTACTTC. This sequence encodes CASAYSGQTYEQYF.

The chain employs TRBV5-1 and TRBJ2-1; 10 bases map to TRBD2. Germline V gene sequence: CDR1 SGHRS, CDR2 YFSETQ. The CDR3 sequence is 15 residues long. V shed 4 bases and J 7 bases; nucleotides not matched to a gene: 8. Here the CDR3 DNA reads TGCGCCAGCAGCGTCATGACTAGCGGGCAAAATGAGCAGTTCTTC. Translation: CASSVMTSGQNEQFF.

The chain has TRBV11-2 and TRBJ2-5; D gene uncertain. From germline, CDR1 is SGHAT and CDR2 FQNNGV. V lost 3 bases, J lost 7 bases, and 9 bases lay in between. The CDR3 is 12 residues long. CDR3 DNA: TGTGCCAGCAGCTTCGAGGTAGTGACCCAGTACTTC. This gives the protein CASSFEVVTQYF.

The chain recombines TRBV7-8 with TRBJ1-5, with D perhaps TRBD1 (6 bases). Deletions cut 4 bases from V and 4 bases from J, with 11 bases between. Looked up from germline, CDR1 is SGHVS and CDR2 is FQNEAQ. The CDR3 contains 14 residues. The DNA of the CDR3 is TGTGCCAGCAGCTCCAGACAGGATAATCAGCCCCAGCATTTT. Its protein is CASSSRQDNQPQHF.